The source of this T cell receptor (beta chain) is a study of cytomegalovirus exposure and HLA in healthy donors listed by TCRdb under 2017. Describing the broader study: In an earlier analysis of roughly 590 of the donors, roughly 300 Gb of sequence data and 90 million to 120 million unique TCR beta sequences from about 179 million T cells were reported. All discovery cohort repertoires had been generated using a single sequencing platform. Donor age, sex, ethnicity and CMV serostatus were compiled alongside the repertoire data. A later genetic analysis used genome-wide SNP genotypes for about 65% of the roughly 700 donors, treating that subset as a discovery cohort. A later analysis re-analyzed previously published TCR beta repertoires from roughly 600 donors and added high-resolution HLA genotyping to study TCR occurrence patterns. The number of typed donors differed by locus: about 620-640 for A, B, C, DRB1 and DQB1; some 540 for DQA1; fewer than 610 for DPA1; and 400 to 480 for DPB1. Approximately 310 gigabases of sequencing data and 70 million to 95 million unique TCR sequences made up an early release that covered 640 HLA-typed donors. The T cell repertoires of around 730 subjects were profiled by immunosequencing and related to cytomegalovirus serostatus. Of the roughly 390 genotyped donors, 81% were placed in the genetic ancestry cluster associated with self-reported Caucasian donors. To decide whether each TCR beta V gene segment behaved as functional or pseudogenic, an earlier analysis of some 580 of the donors relied on high-throughput TCR beta sequencing. A few DR-DQ haplotypes were treated as single units for association and clustering because of strong linkage in the cohort. The study was designed to test whether signatures of past pathogen exposure could be identified by cataloging public T cell receptors. In the later analysis, no new phenotypic data were used to find candidate immune exposures; instead, reliance was placed on TCR beta sequences and their occurrence across donors. HLA typing covered class I and class II loci at four-digit resolution. A separate validation cohort of over 95 different subjects was used in addition to the roughly 700-subject first cohort. To predict cytomegalovirus infection status, the study brought together high-throughput TCR immunosequencing, statistical association of individual TCRs with disease status, and machine learning. Among a few hundred genotyped donors of the cohort, an average of 235,054 unique TCR beta nucleotide sequences were sequenced per donor, around 18% of them non-productive. Study-wide findings and limitations: Because HLA typing was unavailable for some donors at each locus, only the typed subset was used in association tests. The only immune exposure information available for the cohort was CMV serostatus. In an earlier analysis of around 600 of the donors, most TCR beta V segments appeared in productive rearrangements about 87% or about 30% of the time, broadly matching IMGT annotations. Correlated functional status among segregating V segments might reflect linkage disequilibrium, but an unknown experimental factor could not be ruled out. In a later analysis, about 16,000 TCR beta sequences were associated with specific HLA alleles at a false discovery rate of 0.05. Across donors, most TCR sequences were observed very rarely, whereas some public TCRs were present in many individuals. A total of roughly 160 TCR beta chains were listed by the study as associated with cytomegalovirus. Compared with equally common non-associated chains, HLA-associated TCR beta chains in a later analysis were more clonally expanded and had lower generation probabilities. Because counts were too low, more than 15 rarely observed V segments, including chromosome 9 orphons, were excluded from the earlier analysis of around 590 of the donors. The classifier was reported to diagnose cytomegalovirus status with high specificity and sensitivity in both the original cohort and the validation cohort. A further reported finding was that TCR beta sequences accurately predicted the HLA-A and HLA-B alleles for most subjects in the first cohort. A later analysis found that most CMV-associated TCR beta chains appeared HLA-restricted, with HLA associations seemingly driven largely by CMV exposure. Three of the identified cytomegalovirus-associated TCR beta chains were confirmed in vitro to be specific for cytomegalovirus antigens. The authors suggested that the approach could potentially be extended to other disease states and immunological phenotypes. A group of highly shared sequence variants was considered likely to be a technical artifact of the sequencing pipeline. Sequencing depth was assumed to be roughly uniform across donors in the presence/absence analyses, though that assumption may not hold. In a later analysis, several top co-occurrence clusters were reported to appear linked to parvovirus B19, influenza, CMV and Epstein-Barr virus. V-gene and J-gene trimming of TCR beta chains was associated with a missense DCLRE1C variant in a later genetic analysis, and the association was replicated in an independent cohort. The cohort was sequenced for TCR beta chains only, and without alpha or paired-chain data the features that could be detected were limited. A later analysis found that TCR association rates varied across HLA loci, with DRB1 alleles showing the most associated TCRs and HLA-C alleles the fewest. According to a later genetic analysis, donors in an Asian-associated ancestry cluster had fewer N-insertions in productive TCRs than the approximately 710-donor mean. When HLA alleles, especially DR and DQ, strongly co-occurred, TCR associations were difficult to assign to individual alleles. Because the 87-base-pair reads could not distinguish some IMGT-functional V segments, including TRBV6-2 and TRBV6-3, those segments were excluded.

In total, 600 or so healthy bone marrow donors made up the cohort. At the time of sampling, all cohort members were nominally healthy, though unrecorded immune exposures were likely present. Of the 666 cohort members, roughly 300 had positive CMV serostatus and 350 to 450 had negative CMV serostatus, and CMV serostatus was not recorded for the donor. A peripheral blood sample was collected from each donor, and TCR beta sequencing was performed on peripheral blood mononuclear cells. Genomic DNA was extracted from the blood cell samples with the Qiagen DNeasy Blood Extraction Kit. Comments on this clone: Its antigen target is currently unknown. Qualities for individual bases were not recorded, and no much larger clone is one base off.

The library was obtained by the immunoSEQ multiplex PCR assay. For the multiplex PCR, a mixture combining 60 forward primers for TCR Vbeta segments and 13 reverse primers for TCR Jbeta segments was used. The CDR3 region of rearranged TCR beta genes was amplified from genomic DNA by a multiplex PCR assay. The Illumina HiSeq System was used to sequence the amplified TCR beta libraries as 87-base-pair reads. The authors' pipeline ran thus. In a later analysis, tens of millions of unique TCR beta chains were counted across the roughly 610 repertoires, and roughly 11 million of these chains were shared by at least two donors. A nearest-neighbor algorithm error-corrected the raw reads and collapsed the reads into unique sequences, merging closely related sequences to remove PCR and sequencing errors. V, D and J gene segments were assigned by aligning CDR3 sequences to IMGT reference sequences. For a sequence to be retained, a match of at least six nucleotides to both a V gene segment and a J gene segment was required. Rearrangements were called productive when the CDR3 lacked stop codons and stayed in frame with V and J; all others were non-productive. CDR3 was defined by IMGT convention, running from the second conserved V-encoded cysteine to the conserved J-encoded phenylalanine. In an earlier analysis of around 640 of the donors, sequences lacking an unambiguous match to a single V gene segment were excluded. An earlier analysis of 587 of the donors classified V segments as functional when productive rearrangements were above 56.7% and as segregating when the standard deviation between donors was above 5%. To diagnose cytomegalovirus status from the catalog of TCR beta chain sequences, a statistical classification framework was built. A later analysis assigned V and J genes by comparing TCR nucleotide sequences with IMGT/GENE-DB human TR gene sequences. The TCRdist pipeline was used in a later analysis to assign CDR3 sequences and most-parsimonious VDJ recombination scenarios. A later analysis defined each TCR beta chain by its CDR3 amino acid sequence plus V-gene family, and excluded reads lacking a unique V-gene family. To address suspected cross-contamination and a sequencing artifact, a later analysis removed a few hundred highly shared, low-generation-probability nucleotide sequences. A later analysis calculated a clonal expansion index for each public chain from normalized within-repertoire ranks of inferred template counts. In a later analysis, generation probabilities were computed using a VDJ recombination model fitted to out-of-frame rearrangements, and the results were checked against IGoR. A later analysis scored TCR-TCR, TCR-HLA and TCR-CMV co-occurrence with hypergeometric tests, applying a repertoire-size bias correction to TCR pairs. A later analysis estimated false discovery rates by permuting HLA or CMV assignments 20 times. In a later analysis, co-occurring TCRs were grouped using DBSCAN, and TCRdist sequence similarity was added for clustering within HLA-allele-positive subsets. For co-occurrence clustering, repertoires with fewer than 30,000 or more than 120,000 public chains were excluded, along with a handful of repertoires with anomalous nucleotide sharing. TCRdb limited this immuneACCESS table to in-frame rearrangements with V and J called. A share of clones is missing; checked studies link under half to unresolved V genes, and the rest is unexplained. The D gene and trimming were derived from the DNA, and the V and J assignments and clone size from that table. Across this sample there are under 200,000 clones, with 80% seen only once. The ten biggest clones cover roughly 1.9% of the sample.

The cysteine opens and the phenylalanine closes a CDR3 of 13 amino acids. Solely the CDR3 DNA is kept, with 39 bases framed from the first base. The V end gives up 11 bases and the J end 1 base, leaving 4 bases in the junction not matched to a gene. CDR1 and CDR2 are drawn from the germline V gene (reference sequence): LNHDA, SQIVND. This chain joins TRBV19 to TRBJ2-2, with 7 central nucleotides matching TRBD1. The sequenced sample was PBMCs. The clonotype was recovered from a human donor in good health. This receptor carries the CDR3 CASWTGNTGELFF. The sequenced DNA: TGTGCCTCCTGGACAGGGAACACCGGGGAGCTGTTTTTT.